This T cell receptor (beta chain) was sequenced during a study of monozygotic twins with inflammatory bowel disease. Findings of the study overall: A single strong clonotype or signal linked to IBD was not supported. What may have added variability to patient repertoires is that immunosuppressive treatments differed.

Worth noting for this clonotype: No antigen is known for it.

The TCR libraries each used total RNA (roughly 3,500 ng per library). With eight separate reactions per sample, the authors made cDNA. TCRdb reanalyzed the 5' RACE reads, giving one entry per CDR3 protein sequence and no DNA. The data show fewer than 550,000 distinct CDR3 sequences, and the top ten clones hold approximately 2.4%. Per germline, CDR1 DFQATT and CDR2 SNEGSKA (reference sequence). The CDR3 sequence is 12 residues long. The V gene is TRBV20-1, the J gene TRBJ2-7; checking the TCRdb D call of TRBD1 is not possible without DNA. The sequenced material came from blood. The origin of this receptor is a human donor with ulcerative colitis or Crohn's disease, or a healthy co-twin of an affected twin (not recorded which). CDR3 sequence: CSCRDSSYEQYF.